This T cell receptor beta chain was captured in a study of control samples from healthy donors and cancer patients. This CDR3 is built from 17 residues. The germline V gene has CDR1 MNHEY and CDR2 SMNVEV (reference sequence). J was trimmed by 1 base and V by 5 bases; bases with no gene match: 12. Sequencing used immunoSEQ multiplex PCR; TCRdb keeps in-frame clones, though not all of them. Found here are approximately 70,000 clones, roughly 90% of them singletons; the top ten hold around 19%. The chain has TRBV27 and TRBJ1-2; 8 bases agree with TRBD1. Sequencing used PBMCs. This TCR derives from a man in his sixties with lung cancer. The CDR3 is CASSLRPDREGNYGYTF. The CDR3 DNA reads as TGTGCCAGCAGTCTAAGACCGGACAGGGAGGGTAACTATGGCTACACCTTC.